The TCR beta chain under discussion was sequenced for a study of human T cells and chemical hapten exposure. As for the study in general: It was small differences in pooled library volume that mainly caused per-sample TCR yields to vary.

TCRdb independently ran MiXCR on the RACE reads; one entry per CDR3 protein. The data contain 50,000 to 80,000 distinct CDR3 sequences, approximately 9.9% of them seen just once; the ten biggest clones take up roughly 2.3%. The CDR3 runs 17 residues. The V gene end was trimmed by 5 bases and the J gene end by 0 bases; junction bases not matched to a gene: 9. Germline loops: CDR1 SQVTM, CDR2 ANQGSEA. Noted time point: patch test 3, about 24 weeks after DPC sensitization. The treatment here: therapeutic diphenylcyclopropenone sensitization with weekly scalp DPC. Only after blood had been drawn was each patch test applied.

The gene calls are TRBV29-1 and TRBJ2-6; 8 bases map to TRBD1. The sample in question was whole blood, obtained in connection with sensitization to the hapten diphenylcyclopropenone (DPC). This sequence was found in a woman aged 30 to 39 with alopecia areata. Some clones in this sample may be carry-over from other donors' samples. The CDR3, as DNA: TGCAGCGTTTGGACAGGGAAGGATTCCTCTGGGGCCAACGTCCTGACTTTC. It is translated as CSVWTGKDSSGANVLTF.